This T cell receptor (beta chain) was retrieved from a study of blood T cell repertoires in COVID-19. Across the study: From the United States, Italy and Spain came samples of acute and convalescent COVID-19. PBMCs, B-cell-depleted T cells, or T cells were the source of the cDNA or gDNA that made up the material.

In the source study's methods: How many nucleated cells were present was estimated from reference gene primer amplification. Method: immunoSEQ multiplex PCR; TCRdb's copy keeps in-frame clones and lacks some. V, J and clone size were drawn from that table, and D and trimming were deduced from the DNA. The table lists 150,000 to 200,000 clones, under 80% of them singletons. V lost 5 bases and J lost 0, with 10 bases in between. CDR3 length: 15 residues. Germline V lookup: CDR1 SEHNR, CDR2 FQNEAQ (reference sequence). This receptor was obtained from a woman aged 80 or over with acute or convalescent COVID-19. Specimen: peripheral blood. The rearrangement joins TRBV7-9 to TRBJ1-4; D remains ambiguous. The CDR3, as DNA: TGTGCCAGCAGCGGGAAGGGAGCAACTAATGAAAAACTGTTTTTT. Protein: CASSGKGATNEKLFF.